A single sample gave rise to the 5 T cell receptor beta chains below, sequenced in a study of regulatory T cells in long-lasting Graves disease. The time point denotes: persistent/refractory GD, antithyroid drugs over 5 years with positive TRAb. The TCR library used RNA extracted from PBMCs. The TCR beta library used iRepertoire HTBI primers with Arm-PCR amplification of CDR3. TCRdb reprocessed the multiplex PCR reads with MiXCR, giving one entry per CDR3 protein. This sample has 650,000 to 850,000 distinct CDR3 sequences, with roughly 30% found just once. The sample here was peripheral blood mononuclear cells (PBMCs), taken when the disease was refractory, from a patient treated with antithyroid drugs. These receptors were taken from a female donor with Graves disease.

This clonotype was detected a few times. The chain is built from TRBV19 and TRBJ1-5; no clear D gene. CDR1 LNHDA and CDR2 SQIVND come from the germline V gene (reference sequence). V dropped 4 bases and J dropped 0 bases, with 10 bases sitting between them. CDR3 length: 15 residues. The CDR3 protein is CASSNPGGSNQPQHF. The CDR3, as DNA: TGTGCCAGTAGTAACCCGGGAGGTAGCAATCAGCCCCAGCATTTT.

This clonotype was counted a few times. The rearrangement uses TRBV12-3 or TRBV12-4 and TRBJ2-7; the D is unclear. The CDR3 length is 12 residues. Trimming removed 6 bases from V and 5 bases from J, with 11 bases in between. The CDR3 DNA is TGTGCCAGCAGGGGGTCGGTAAACGAGCAGTACTTC. It encodes CASRGSVNEQYF.

The CDR3 sequence is CASSLAGGEDIQYF. The DNA for the CDR3 is TGCGCCAGCAGCTTGGCCGGGGGGGAGGACATTCAGTACTTC. The rearrangement joins TRBV5-1 to TRBJ2-4, with 8 positions matching TRBD2. Per germline, CDR1 SGHRS and CDR2 YFSETQ. CDR3 length equals 14 residues. The V and J ends lost 0 bases and 8 bases, in that order; junction bases with no gene match: 4. Supplemented by reference TRBV5-1 and TRBJ2-4, the full variable domain reads KAGVTQTPRYLIKTRGQQVTLSCSPISGHRSVSWYQQTPGQGLQFLFEYFSETQRNKGNFPGRFSGRQFSNSRSEMNVSTLELGDSALYLCASSLAGGEDIQYFGAGTRLSVL.

The rearrangement joins TRBV6-5 to TRBJ1-5; 9 bases match TRBD1. CDR1 MNHEY and CDR2 SVGAGI come from the germline V gene. Trimming took 2 bases from V and 2 from J; bases not matched to a gene: 7. This CDR3 is 17 amino acids long. In DNA, the CDR3 is TGTGCCAGCAGTTACATCCTGGGACAGGGAGGCAATCAGCCCCAGCATTTT. Its protein product is CASSYILGQGGNQPQHF.

V is TRBV9 and J is TRBJ2-7; 9 bases line up with TRBD2. Per germline, CDR1 SGDLS and CDR2 YYNGEE. The CDR3 loop spans 16 amino acids. The junction had 9 bases not matched to a gene; V was cut back by 3 bases and J by 2 bases. This chain's CDR3 is CASSASRLAEPYEQYF. The CDR3 nucleotides are TGTGCCAGCAGCGCCTCCAGACTAGCGGAGCCCTACGAGCAGTACTTC.